These 7 T cell receptor beta chains originate from one sample sequenced in a study of T cell responses to AZD1222 COVID-19 vaccine (dated by TCRdb to the early 2020s). Library preparation used the immunoSEQ multiplex PCR assay. TCRdb obtained this table from immuneACCESS and retained in-frame rearrangements with V and J assigned. These tables miss some clones; where compared with another copy, unresolved V genes account for less than half of the shortfall, and the remainder is unexplained. For this sample there are 150,000 to 160,000 clones; about nine tenths appear just once. The ten most abundant clones make up about 1.7% of the sample. Interpreted using the paper, the time point label stands for: baseline before first vaccination. The sequencing used peripheral blood, collected on day 0 of AZD1222 vaccination. The source of these receptors is an adult in good health.

This chain joins TRBV9 and TRBJ2-3; the D gene is possibly TRBD2 (5 bases). The CDR3 length is 15 residues. Trimming cost V 4 bases and J 5 bases, with 17 bases left between them. Germline V gene lookup returns CDR1 SGDLS and CDR2 YYNGEE. The CDR3 sequence is CASSKTTLAGDTQYF. DNA for the CDR3: TGTGCCAGCAGCAAGACTACTCTCGCCGGAGATACGCAGTATTTT.

The chain joins TRBV7-2 to TRBJ2-7; D call uncertain. Germline CDR1 reads SGHTA; CDR2 reads FQGNSA. The V gene lost 3 bases and the J gene lost 4 bases, with 16 bases spanning the gap. The CDR3 loop spans 15 amino acids. CDR3 protein: CASSFVQSGNYEQYF. In DNA form, the CDR3 reads TGTGCCAGCAGCTTTGTGCAATCCGGCAATTACGAGCAGTACTTC.

This rearrangement joins TRBV14 to TRBJ2-1, with 8 positions matching TRBD2. From germline, CDR1 is SGHDN and CDR2 FVKESK. CDR3 length: 15 amino acids. Trimming at V came to 0 bases and at J to 9 bases, leaving 7 bases not matched to a gene. CDR3 nucleotide sequence: TGTGCCAGCAGCCAAGATTTCCGGGAGGGCCTTGAGCAGTTCTTC. Encoded protein: CASSQDFREGLEQFF.

The chain is built from TRBV28 and TRBJ2-1; no reliable D call. The CDR3 totals 17 residues. The V and J ends lost 2 bases and 3 bases respectively, with 17 bases between them. Germline assignment: CDR1 MDHEN and CDR2 SYDVKM. CDR3 in amino acids: CASSLSGSSFNYNEQFF. The CDR3 DNA reads TGTGCCAGCAGTTTAAGTGGATCTTCGTTCAACTACAATGAGCAGTTCTTC. The variable domain in full, completed from reference TRBV28 and TRBJ2-1, reads DVKVTQSSRYLVKRTGEKVFLECVQDMDHENMFWYRQDPGLGLRLIYFSYDVKMKEKGDIPEGYSVSREKKERFSLILESASTNQTSMYLCASSLSGSSFNYNEQFFGPGTRLTVL.

Concerning this clone itself: This CDR3 is also generated by other DNA sequences in the sample. CDR3 protein: CASSFQGLNTEAFF. The CDR3 DNA sequence: TGTGCCAGCAGCTTCCAGGGCCTGAACACTGAAGCTTTCTTT. The chain couples TRBV5-4 to TRBJ1-1; weak D call: TRBD1 (5 bases). There are 14 residues in the CDR3. Trimming pared 2 bases from V and 0 bases from J, leaving 8 bases between. CDR1 and CDR2 from the germline V gene are SGHNT and YYREEE (reference sequence).

The genes are TRBV24-1 and TRBJ1-1, with TRBD1 matching 7 bases. J gave up 4 bases and V 3 bases, and 4 bases lay outside the gene matches. This CDR3 has 14 amino acids. The germline V gene encodes CDR1 KGHDR and CDR2 SFDVKD. The CDR3, as DNA: TGTGCCACCAGTGATACCCAGGGGGGCACTGAAGCTTTCTTT. It encodes CATSDTQGGTEAFF.

The chain has TRBV28 and TRBJ1-4, with D perhaps matching TRBD1 (6 bases). Germline V gives CDR1 MDHEN, CDR2 SYDVKM. V was shortened by 3 bases and J by 8 bases, with 16 bases between the two germline ends. CDR3 length: 15 amino acids. As DNA, the CDR3 is TGTGCCAGCAGTTTTTATTGGGTTACAGGGGAAAAACTGTTTTTT. It translates to CASSFYWVTGEKLFF.